These T cell receptor beta chains were read from a single sample in a study of prognosis after radiotherapy for stage I lung cancer. TCRdb reprocessed the multiplex PCR reads via MiXCR and lists one record per CDR3 protein. The repertoire holds 25,000 to 35,000 distinct CDR3 sequences, with 25% to 40% as singletons. The source material was PBMCs, sampled before or after stereotactic body radiation therapy (not recorded which). The origin of the receptors is a donor aged 50 or older with non-small cell lung cancer. Both conserved end residues are part of each CDR3. D genes are given only for firm matches. The size field is filled for only some rows; it gives once, few, many or a size class.

J gene | V gene | D gene | clone size | CDR3 DNA | CDR3 protein
TRBJ1-1 | TRBV9 | NA | many | TGTGCCAGCAGCGTAGGGGAGTCCGAAGCTTTCTTT | CASSVGESEAFF
TRBJ1-1 | TRBV24-1 | NA | NA | TGTGCCACCAGAGACGGCCTAGAATCTTTCTTT | CATRDGLESFF
TRBJ1-2 | TRBV6-2/TRBV6-3 | NA | NA | TGTGCCAGCAGTTACGAGTGGCGAAAGGGGTCGAGTGGCTACACCTTC | CASSYEWRKGSSGYTF
TRBJ1-5 | TRBV19 | NA | NA | TGTGCCAGTAGTATAGTTGCGCCTCAGAACCAGCATTTT | CASSIVAPQNQHF
TRBJ1-2 | TRBV7-9 | TRBD1 | many | TGTGCCAGCAGTCATGGAGACAGGGAGCAAGGAGGCTACACCTTC | CASSHGDREQGGYTF
TRBJ2-1 | TRBV7-9 | TRBD2 | many | TGTGCCAGCAGCTACTTTCCAAGGACTAGCGGTTACAATGAGCAGTTCTTC | CASSYFPRTSGYNEQFF
TRBJ2-7 | TRBV12-3/TRBV12-4 | TRBD2 | NA | TGTGCCAGCACCCCAGGGACTAGCGGGAGGGCAGGAGAGCAGTACTTC | CASTPGTSGRAGEQYF
TRBJ1-4 | TRBV6-1 | NA | many | TGTGCCAGCAGAAAGCGGGCAGCCAGAGGAGCAACTAATGAAAAACTGTTTTTT | CASRKRAARGATNEKLFF
TRBJ2-2 | TRBV4-1 | TRBD2 | many | TGCGCCAGCAGGGGACTAGCGGGCACCGGGGGGCTGTTTTTT | CASRGLAGTGGLFF
TRBJ1-4 | TRBV3-1 | NA | many | TGTGCCAGCAGCCAAGATTTGGTGAGACAGTCTAATGAAAAACTGTTTTTT | CASSQDLVRQSNEKLFF